Here is one T cell receptor (beta chain) with its context. Its cognate antigen has yet to be identified. No per-base quality is available; no much larger clone lies one base away. Taken with the paper, the label for time point translates to: more than three weeks on oral tofacitinib. Sample treatment or condition, as interpreted from the label and publication: oral pan-JAK inhibitor, 5-10 mg twice daily. Lesional scalp punch biopsies and peripheral blood were obtained from alopecia areata patients. PBMCs were isolated by density centrifugation and stained for CD3, CD4 and CD8, and CD4+ and CD8+ T cells were sorted on a FACSAria. The protocol used for the library was the immunoSEQ multiplex PCR assay. For TCR sequencing, RNA was extracted from every sample and reverse transcribed into cDNA to serve as template. SuperScript III was used to make first-strand cDNA, primed with a 2:1 mix of oligo-dT and random hexamers. A synthetic immune receptor repertoire was used to assess amplification bias, and residual bias was removed computationally. As for the authors' bioinformatics: After raw reads were preprocessed to remove errors, the CDR3 was defined following IMGT conventions as running from the conserved cysteine to phenylalanine. Clonality was computed as 1 minus the Shannon entropy, with the entropy normalized by log2 of the number of productive unique TCRs. Whether each scalp clone was CD4 or CD8 was inferred by checking scalp TCRbeta sequences against the CD4 and CD8 repertoires from sorted blood. As stored in TCRdb, this immuneACCESS dataset retains in-frame rearrangements with V and J assigned. A fraction of the clones does not appear; measured against another copy, unresolved V genes explain less than half of the discrepancy, and the remainder lacks a known reason. That table is the source of V, J and clone size, and D and trimming were worked out from the DNA. The sample table holds approximately 200,000 clones, of which around 56% were seen once. About 0.69% of the sample is in the top ten clones.

This record belongs to a study of CD8+ T cells in alopecia areata listed by TCRdb under 2018. Study-level background: The treated patients, all with moderate-to-severe alopecia areata, were enrolled in an open-label pilot trial of oral tofacitinib given at 5 to 10 mg twice daily. The SALT score, which quantifies the percentage of affected scalp surface area, was used to measure disease severity in treated patients. In humans, TCRbeta sequencing was performed on scalp tissue and on sorted CD4+ and CD8+ peripheral blood T cells from healthy controls and from patients with patchy or totalis/universalis alopecia areata. Clonality in the scalp was compared among normal scalp (n=4), patchy alopecia areata scalp (n=8), and alopecia totalis/universalis scalp (n=8). RNA was extracted with the PAXgene miRNA kit for fixed scalp, the miRNeasy kit for PBMCs, and the RNeasy kit for mouse skin. Patients on tofacitinib were biopsied at baseline and after 4 and 24 weeks of treatment, and several of the patients also had a later scalp biopsy. In both human patients and the C3H/HeJ mouse model, the study applied high-throughput TCRbeta sequencing to look at T cell clonal expansion in alopecia areata. Patients received tofacitinib for 6 to 18 months and were then followed off drug for 6 months to check for delayed response and recurrence. Amplification of TCRbeta CDR3 regions was done by immunoSEQ multiplex PCR using 35 Vbeta forward primers and 13 Jbeta reverse primers. Summary of the overall study and its limitations: Tofacitinib significantly lowered scalp clonality and the number of expanded CD8+ clones among the top 100 scalp clones. Lesional scalp, especially in alopecia totalis/universalis, showed higher clonality and more expanded CD8+ clones than normal scalp, suggesting antigenic drive. Resident alphabeta T cells in normal human skin are also sequenced, complicating scalp TCR repertoire analysis, unlike mouse skin dominated by gammadelta T cells. Many expanded lesional clones persisted in scalp and blood during tofacitinib treatment, which may partly explain relapse after stopping treatment. Shared TCR sequences between patients were less evident than in mice, which may be partly attributable to HLA diversity in the patient population. The treated cohort was small, with a single nonresponder, so links between baseline CD8+ expansion and response need larger studies.

The sequence came from a human donor with alopecia areata. This specimen consisted of CD4+ T cells sorted from blood, obtained at week 4, from a patient treated with tofacitinib.

The DNA reads TGTGCCTGGAGTGTAACAAGTCCCGCAGATACGCAGTATTTT. It is translated as CAWSVTSPADTQYF. Recombination joined TRBV30 with TRBJ2-3; the D segment cannot be called with confidence. The CDR3 numbers 14 residues from cysteine through phenylalanine. This entry keeps only the CDR3 DNA: 42 bases, framed from base 1. From a lookup of the germline V gene (reference sequence), CDR1 and CDR2 are GTSNPN and SVGIG. V is reduced by 0 bases and J by 4 bases, leaving a spacing of 11 bases between them.